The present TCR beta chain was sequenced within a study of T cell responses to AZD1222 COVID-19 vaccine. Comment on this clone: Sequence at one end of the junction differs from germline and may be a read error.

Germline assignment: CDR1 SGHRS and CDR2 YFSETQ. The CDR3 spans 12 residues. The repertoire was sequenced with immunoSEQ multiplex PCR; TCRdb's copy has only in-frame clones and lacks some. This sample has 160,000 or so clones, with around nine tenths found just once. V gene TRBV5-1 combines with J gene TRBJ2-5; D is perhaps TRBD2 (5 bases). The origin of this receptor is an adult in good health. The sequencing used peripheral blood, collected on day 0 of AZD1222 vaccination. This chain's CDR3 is CASSLEGSPHHF. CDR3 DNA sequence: TGCGCCAGCAGCTTAGAGGGAAGTCCGCACCACTTC. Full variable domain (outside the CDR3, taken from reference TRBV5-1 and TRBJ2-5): KAGVTQTPRYLIKTRGQQVTLSCSPISGHRSVSWYQQTPGQGLQFLFEYFSETQRNKGNFPGRFSGRQFSNSRSEMNVSTLELGDSALYLCASSLEGSPHHFGPGTRLLVL.